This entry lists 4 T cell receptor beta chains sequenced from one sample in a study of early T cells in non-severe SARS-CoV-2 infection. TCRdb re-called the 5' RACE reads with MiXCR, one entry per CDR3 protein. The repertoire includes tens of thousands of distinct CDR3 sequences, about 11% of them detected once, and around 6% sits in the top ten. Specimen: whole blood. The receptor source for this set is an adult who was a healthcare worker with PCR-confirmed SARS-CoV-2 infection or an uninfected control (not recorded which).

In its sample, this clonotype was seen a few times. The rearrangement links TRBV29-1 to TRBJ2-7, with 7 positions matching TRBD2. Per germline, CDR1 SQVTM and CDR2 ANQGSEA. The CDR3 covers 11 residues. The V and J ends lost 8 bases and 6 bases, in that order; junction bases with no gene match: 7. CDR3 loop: CSTRLAGEQYF. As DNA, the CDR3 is TGCAGCACCAGACTAGCTGGCGAGCAGTACTTC.

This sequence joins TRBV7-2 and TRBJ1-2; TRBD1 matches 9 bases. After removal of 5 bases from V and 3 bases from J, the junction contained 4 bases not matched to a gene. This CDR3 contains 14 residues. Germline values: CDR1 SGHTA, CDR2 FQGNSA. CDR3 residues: CASSLQGAYYGYTF. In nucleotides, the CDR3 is TGTGCCAGCAGCCTACAGGGGGCCTACTATGGCTACACCTTC.

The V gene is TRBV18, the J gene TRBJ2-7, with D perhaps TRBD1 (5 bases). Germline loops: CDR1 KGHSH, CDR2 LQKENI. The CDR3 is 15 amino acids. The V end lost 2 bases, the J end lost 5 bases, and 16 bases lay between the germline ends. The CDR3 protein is CASSPGQGSFHEQYF. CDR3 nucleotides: TGTGCCAGCTCACCAGGGCAGGGAAGTTTCCACGAGCAGTACTTC.

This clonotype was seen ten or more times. The CDR3 reads CAWSFMDGYNEQFF. CDR3 sequence (DNA): TGTGCCTGGAGTTTTATGGACGGATACAATGAGCAGTTCTTC. The rearrangement uses TRBV30 and TRBJ2-1; D is undetermined. Germline loops: CDR1 GTSNPN, CDR2 SVGIG (reference sequence). Between the trimmed V and J ends, which lost 2 bases and 4 bases, there was a span of 12 bases. The CDR3 runs 14 residues.